The entry below gives a single TCR beta chain sequence along with its context. Before being chosen for sequencing, patients had shown CD8+CD57+ cell expansion by flow cytometry. Looked up from germline, CDR1 is SGHDN and CDR2 is FVKESK. This CDR3 contains 15 residues. V lost 0 bases, J lost 0 bases, and 9 bases lay in between. This specimen comes from a study of CD8+CD57+ T cells in acquired aplastic anemia. The wider study: Sorted CD4+ and CD8+ cells yielded approximately 3.4 ug of DNA on average.

The use of genomic DNA as template underpinned the TCR beta VDJ and CDR3 profiling. TCRdb itself ran the reads through MiXCR, one entry per CDR3 protein. The sample has 250,000 to 350,000 distinct CDR3 sequences, about three fifths seen once; the top ten hold 1% to 1.5%. The sequenced sample consisted of sorted CD4+, CD8+, or CD8+CD57+ T cells (not recorded which) from PBMCs. The chain is built from TRBV14 and TRBJ2-7; no clear D gene. This receptor was taken from a human donor with aplastic anemia. CDR3 in amino acids: CASSQERSSSYEQYF. The CDR3 DNA follows: TGTGCCAGCAGCCAAGAACGATCGAGCTCCTACGAGCAGTACTTC.